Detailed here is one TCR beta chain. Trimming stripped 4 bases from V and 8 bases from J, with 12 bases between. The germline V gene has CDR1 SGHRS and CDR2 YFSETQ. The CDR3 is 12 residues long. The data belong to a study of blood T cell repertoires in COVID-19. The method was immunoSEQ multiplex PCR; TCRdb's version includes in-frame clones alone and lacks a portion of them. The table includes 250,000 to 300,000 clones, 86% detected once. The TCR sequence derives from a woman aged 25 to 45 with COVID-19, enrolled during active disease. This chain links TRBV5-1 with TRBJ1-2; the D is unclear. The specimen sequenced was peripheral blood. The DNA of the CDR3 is TGCGCCAGCAGCCCCCGCGGTGGAGGCTACACCTTC. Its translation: CASSPRGGGYTF.